This is a list of T cell receptor beta chains from one sample in a study of response to subunit inactivated influenza vaccine. TCRdb re-analysed the RT-PCR reads in MiXCR, keeping a single row per CDR3 protein. Of about 700,000 distinct CDR3 sequences in the sample, approximately 14% were seen once. Sequenced material: PBMCs from blood, taken around 14 days before vaccination. These receptors were obtained from a man in his fifties who received an inactivated influenza vaccine. Both conserved end residues are part of each CDR3. D genes are given only for firm matches. The listing skips clone size in some rows; elsewhere it reads once, few, many or a size class.

d_call: TRBD2
j_call: TRBJ2-1
v_call: TRBV20-1
clone_size: -
cdr3_length: 14
cdr3_nt: TGCAGTGCTAAAACGGGGGGATACTACAATGAGCAGTTCTTC
cdr3_aa: CSAKTGGYYNEQFF

d_call: TRBD1
j_call: TRBJ2-7
v_call: TRBV9
clone_size: few
cdr3_length: 15
cdr3_nt: TGTGCCAGCAGCGGAACGGACAGGGGAGCAGTCGAGCAGTACTTC
cdr3_aa: CASSGTDRGAVEQYF

d_call: -
j_call: TRBJ2-1
v_call: TRBV29-1
clone_size: few
cdr3_length: 14
cdr3_nt: TGCAGTGTGGGTTGGGGATTAGGCTACAATGAGCAGTTCTTC
cdr3_aa: CSVGWGLGYNEQFF

d_call: -
j_call: TRBJ1-4
v_call: TRBV5-1
clone_size: -
cdr3_length: 16
cdr3_nt: TGCGCCAGCAGCTATGGACCTACCCGAATTAATGAAAAACTGTTTTTT
cdr3_aa: CASSYGPTRINEKLFF

d_call: TRBD1
j_call: TRBJ2-7
v_call: TRBV20-1
clone_size: many
cdr3_length: 14
cdr3_nt: TGCAGTGCCCAAGGACAGGGAAACACCTACGAGCAGTACTTC
cdr3_aa: CSAQGQGNTYEQYF

d_call: -
j_call: TRBJ1-1
v_call: TRBV20-1
clone_size: -
cdr3_length: 11
cdr3_nt: TGCAGGGACACTTCGGACACTGAAGCTTTCTTT
cdr3_aa: CRDTSDTEAFF

d_call: TRBD2
j_call: TRBJ2-1
v_call: TRBV4-3
clone_size: few
cdr3_length: 17
cdr3_nt: TGCGCCAGCAGCCAAGATCCGGGAGGGGTGACTTACAATGAGCAGTTCTTC
cdr3_aa: CASSQDPGGVTYNEQFF

d_call: -
j_call: TRBJ2-3
v_call: TRBV4-1
clone_size: many
cdr3_length: 14
cdr3_nt: TGCGCCAGCAGACCAAGTCTAATTGCAGATACGCAGTATTTT
cdr3_aa: CASRPSLIADTQYF

d_call: TRBD2
j_call: TRBJ2-1
v_call: TRBV7-2
clone_size: -
cdr3_length: 14
cdr3_nt: TGTGCCAGCAGCTTAACAAGGGCGGGAGGGCCGCAGTTCTTC
cdr3_aa: CASSLTRAGGPQFF

d_call: TRBD2
j_call: TRBJ2-7
v_call: TRBV20-1
clone_size: -
cdr3_length: 18
cdr3_nt: TGCAGTGCTAGAGCCTTTACATCGGCTAGCGGGTTCTCCTACGAGCAGTACTTC
cdr3_aa: CSARAFTSASGFSYEQYF

d_call: -
j_call: TRBJ2-7
v_call: TRBV4-1
clone_size: -
cdr3_length: 15
cdr3_nt: TGCGCCAGCAGCCAAGATTCTGGGGACTCCTACGAGCAGTACTTC
cdr3_aa: CASSQDSGDSYEQYF

d_call: TRBD2
j_call: TRBJ2-5
v_call: TRBV12-3/TRBV12-4
clone_size: -
cdr3_length: 15
cdr3_nt: TGTGCCAGCAGTTTGCTAGCGGCGATACAAGAGACCCAGTACTTC
cdr3_aa: CASSLLAAIQETQYF

d_call: -
j_call: TRBJ1-1
v_call: TRBV5-1
clone_size: -
cdr3_length: 19
cdr3_nt: TGCGCCAGCAGCTTGGACTACTTCACGGGAGCCCGCATGAACACTGAAGCTTTCTTT
cdr3_aa: CASSLDYFTGARMNTEAFF

d_call: -
j_call: TRBJ1-4
v_call: TRBV7-9
clone_size: -
cdr3_length: 17
cdr3_nt: TGTGCCAGCAGCTTAGATCCTGGGCTATCAACTAATGAAAAACTGTTTTTT
cdr3_aa: CASSLDPGLSTNEKLFF

d_call: -
j_call: TRBJ2-4
v_call: TRBV28
clone_size: few
cdr3_length: 14
cdr3_nt: TGTGCCAGCAGTTACGGACGAGGTCGGAACATTCAGTACTTC
cdr3_aa: CASSYGRGRNIQYF

d_call: -
j_call: TRBJ1-1
v_call: TRBV12-3/TRBV12-4
clone_size: few
cdr3_length: 12
cdr3_nt: TGTGCCAGCAGTTTACGCCCGGCTGAAGCTTTCTTT
cdr3_aa: CASSLRPAEAFF

d_call: -
j_call: TRBJ1-5
v_call: TRBV19
clone_size: -
cdr3_length: 12
cdr3_nt: TGTGCCAGTTTGACCAAAGGGCAGCCCCAGCATTTT
cdr3_aa: CASLTKGQPQHF